The clone carrying this T cell receptor beta chain was detected many times. RNA transcripts served as template for amplifying TCR beta CDR3 sequences. After a first-round RT-PCR with HTBI primers, a second-round multiplex PCR was run. Using its own MiXCR run on the multiplex PCR reads, TCRdb lists one record per CDR3 protein. The data contain roughly 500,000 distinct CDR3 sequences, 13% to 15% of them singletons. V was pared by 7 bases and J by 0 bases, with 12 bases between. The CDR3 contains 14 residues. CDR1 is SGHTA and CDR2 is FQGNSA in the germline V gene. The data are from a study of Graves' ophthalmopathy and Graves' hyperthyroidism. Turning to the study itself: The study drew peripheral blood at initial diagnosis, before any treatment.

Active ophthalmopathy (CAS at least 3, NOSPECS at least 4), lasting under 3 months. PBMCs came from roughly 9.2 ml of fresh peripheral blood. This chain joins TRBV7-2 and TRBJ1-1, with no clear D. The clonotype was recovered from a woman in her 30s with Graves' ophthalmopathy. Sequenced input: blood. CDR3 DNA sequence: TGTGCCAGCATGGAGGGTGCGATGAACACTGAAGCTTTCTTT. It codes for CASMEGAMNTEAFF. Looking up the rest from reference TRBV7-2 and TRBJ1-1 gives the full variable domain: GAGVSQSPSNKVTEKGKDVELRCDPISGHTALYWYRQSLGQGLEFLIYFQGNSAPDKSGLPSDRFSAERTGGSVSTLTIQRTQQEDSAVYLCASMEGAMNTEAFFGQGTRLTVV.